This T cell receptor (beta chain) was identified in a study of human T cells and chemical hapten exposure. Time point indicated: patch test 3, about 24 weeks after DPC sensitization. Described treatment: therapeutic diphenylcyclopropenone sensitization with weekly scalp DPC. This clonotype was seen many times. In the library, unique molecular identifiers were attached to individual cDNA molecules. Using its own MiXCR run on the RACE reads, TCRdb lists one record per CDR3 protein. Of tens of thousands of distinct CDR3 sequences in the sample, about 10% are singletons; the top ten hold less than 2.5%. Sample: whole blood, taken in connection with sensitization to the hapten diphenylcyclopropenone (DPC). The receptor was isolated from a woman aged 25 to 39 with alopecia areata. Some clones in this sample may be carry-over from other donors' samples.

CDR3 bases: TGTGCCAGCAGCTCCACCCTAACAGGGACTGGCTACACCTTC. This encodes CASSSTLTGTGYTF. The chain has TRBV7-9 and TRBJ1-2; perhaps TRBD1 as D (6 bases). This CDR3 has 14 residues. The germline V and J ends were trimmed by 4 bases and 7 bases, with 16 bases remaining between them. Germline CDR1 is SEHNR and CDR2 is FQNEAQ (reference sequence).